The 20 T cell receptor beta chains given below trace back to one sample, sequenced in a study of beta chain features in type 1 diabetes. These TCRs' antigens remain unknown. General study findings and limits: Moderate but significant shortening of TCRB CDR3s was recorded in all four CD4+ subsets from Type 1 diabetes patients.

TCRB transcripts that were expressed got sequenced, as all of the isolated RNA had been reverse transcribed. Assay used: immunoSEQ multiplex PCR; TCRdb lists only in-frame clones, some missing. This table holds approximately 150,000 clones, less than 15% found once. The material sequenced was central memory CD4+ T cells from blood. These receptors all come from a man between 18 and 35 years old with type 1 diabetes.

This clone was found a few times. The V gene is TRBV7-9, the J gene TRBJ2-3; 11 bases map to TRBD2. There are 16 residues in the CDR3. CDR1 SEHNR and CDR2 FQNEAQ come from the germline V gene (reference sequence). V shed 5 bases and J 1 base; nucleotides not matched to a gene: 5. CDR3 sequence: CASSPGLAVGTDTQYF. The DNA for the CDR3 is TGTGCCAGCAGCCCGGGACTAGCGGTGGGCACAGATACGCAGTATTTT. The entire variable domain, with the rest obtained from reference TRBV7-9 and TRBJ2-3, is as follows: DTGVSQNPRHKITKRGQNVTFRCDPISEHNRLYWYRQTLGQGPEFLTYFQNEAQLEKSRLLSDRFSAERPKGSFSTLEIQRTEQGDSAMYLCASSPGLAVGTDTQYFGPGTRLTVL.

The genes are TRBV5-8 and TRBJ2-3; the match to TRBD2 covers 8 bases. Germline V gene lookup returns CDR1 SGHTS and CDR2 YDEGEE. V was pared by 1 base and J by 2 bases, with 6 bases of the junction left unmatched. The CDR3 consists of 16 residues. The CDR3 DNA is TGTGCCAGCAGCTTGCCGGGGGGGCGGGACACAGATACGCAGTATTTT. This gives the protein CASSLPGGRDTDTQYF.

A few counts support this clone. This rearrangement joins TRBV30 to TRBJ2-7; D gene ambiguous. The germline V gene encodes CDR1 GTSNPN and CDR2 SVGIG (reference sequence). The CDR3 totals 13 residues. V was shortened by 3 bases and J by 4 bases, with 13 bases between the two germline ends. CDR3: CAWRDRVLYEQYF. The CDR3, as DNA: TGTGCCTGGAGGGACCGGGTCCTATACGAGCAGTACTTC.

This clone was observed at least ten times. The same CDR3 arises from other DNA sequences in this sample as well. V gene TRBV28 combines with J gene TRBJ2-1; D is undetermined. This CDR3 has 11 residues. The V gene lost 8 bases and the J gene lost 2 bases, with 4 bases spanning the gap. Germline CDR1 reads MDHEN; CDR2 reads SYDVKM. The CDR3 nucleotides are TGTGCCAGCGTAGCCTACAATGAGCAGTTCTTC. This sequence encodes CASVAYNEQFF.

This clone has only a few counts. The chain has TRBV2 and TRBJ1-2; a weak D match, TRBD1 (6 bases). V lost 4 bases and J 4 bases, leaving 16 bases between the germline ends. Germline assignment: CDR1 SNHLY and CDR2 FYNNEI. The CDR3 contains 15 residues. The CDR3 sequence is CASSVQDDRSYGYTF. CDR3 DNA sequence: TGTGCCAGCAGTGTCCAAGACGACAGGTCCTATGGCTACACCTTC.

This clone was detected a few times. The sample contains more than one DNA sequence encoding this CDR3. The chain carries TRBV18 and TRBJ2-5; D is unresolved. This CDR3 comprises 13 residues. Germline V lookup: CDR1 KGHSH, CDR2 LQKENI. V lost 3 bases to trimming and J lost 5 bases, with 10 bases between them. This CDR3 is CASSPPSRETQYF. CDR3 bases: TGTGCCAGCTCACCCCCCTCCCGGGAGACCCAGTACTTC.

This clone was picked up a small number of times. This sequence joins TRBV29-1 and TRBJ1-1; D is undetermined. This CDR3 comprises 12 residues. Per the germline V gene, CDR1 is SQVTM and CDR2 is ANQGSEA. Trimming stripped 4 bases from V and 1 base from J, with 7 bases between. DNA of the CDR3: TGCAGCGTTGTAAAGGGGAACACTGAAGCTTTCTTT. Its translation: CSVVKGNTEAFF.

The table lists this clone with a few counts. The CDR3 protein is CASSLDAGHNYNEQFF. The CDR3 DNA sequence: TGTGCCAGCAGCTTGGATGCGGGACATAACTACAATGAGCAGTTCTTC. V is TRBV5-4 and J is TRBJ2-1; tentatively, D is TRBD1 or TRBD2 (6 bases each). Trimming removed 0 bases at V and 3 bases at J, with 13 bases between. The CDR3 is 16 amino acids. Germline V CDR1 and CDR2: SGHNT, YYREEE (reference sequence). Looking up the rest from reference TRBV5-4 and TRBJ2-1 gives the full variable domain: ETGVTQSPTHLIKTRGQQVTLRCSSQSGHNTVSWYQQALGQGPQFIFQYYREEENGRGNFPPRFSGLQFPNYSSELNVNALELDDSALYLCASSLDAGHNYNEQFFGPGTRLTVL.

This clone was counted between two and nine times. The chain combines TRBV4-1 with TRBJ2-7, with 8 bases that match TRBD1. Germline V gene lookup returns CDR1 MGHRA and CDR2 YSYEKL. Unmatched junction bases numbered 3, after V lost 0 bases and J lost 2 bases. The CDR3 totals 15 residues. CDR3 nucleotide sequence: TGCGCCAGCAGCCAAGAAACAGGGGGGCCCTACGAGCAGTACTTC. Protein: CASSQETGGPYEQYF.

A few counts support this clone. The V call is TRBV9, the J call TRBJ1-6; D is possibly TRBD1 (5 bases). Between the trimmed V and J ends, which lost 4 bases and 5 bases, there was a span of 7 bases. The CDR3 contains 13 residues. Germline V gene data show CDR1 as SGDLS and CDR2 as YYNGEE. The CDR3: CASSKGNNSPLHF. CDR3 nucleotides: TGTGCCAGCAGCAAGGGGAATAATTCACCCCTCCACTTT.

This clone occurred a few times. The CDR3 loop is CSARDVQTQHF. As DNA, the CDR3 is TGCAGTGCTAGAGATGTACAGACCCAGCATTTT. V is TRBV20-1 and J is TRBJ1-5; unclear D gene. Germline V gives CDR1 DFQATT, CDR2 SNEGSKA (reference sequence). The length of the CDR3 is 11 residues. V lost 0 bases to trimming and J lost 11 bases, with 8 bases between them.

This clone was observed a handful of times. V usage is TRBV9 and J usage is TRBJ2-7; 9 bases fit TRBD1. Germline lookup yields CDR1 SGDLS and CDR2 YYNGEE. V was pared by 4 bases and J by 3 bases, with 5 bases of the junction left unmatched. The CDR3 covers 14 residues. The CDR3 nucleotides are TGTGCCAGCAGCCTTGGACAGGGGAGCTACGAGCAGTACTTC. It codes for CASSLGQGSYEQYF.

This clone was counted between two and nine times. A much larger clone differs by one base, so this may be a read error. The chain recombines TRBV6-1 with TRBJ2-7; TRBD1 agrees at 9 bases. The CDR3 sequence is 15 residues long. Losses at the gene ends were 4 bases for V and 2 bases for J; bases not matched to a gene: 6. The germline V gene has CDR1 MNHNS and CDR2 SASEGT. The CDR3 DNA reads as TGTGCCAGCAGTGTCCCGGGACAGGGCACCTACGAGCAGTACTTC. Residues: CASSVPGQGTYEQYF.

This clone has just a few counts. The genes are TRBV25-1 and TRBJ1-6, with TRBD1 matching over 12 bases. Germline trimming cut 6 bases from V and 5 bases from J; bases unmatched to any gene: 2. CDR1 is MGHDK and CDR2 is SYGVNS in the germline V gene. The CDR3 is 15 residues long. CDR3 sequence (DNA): TGTGCCAGCAGCGGGACAGGGGGCCATAATTCACCCCTCCACTTT. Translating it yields CASSGTGGHNSPLHF.

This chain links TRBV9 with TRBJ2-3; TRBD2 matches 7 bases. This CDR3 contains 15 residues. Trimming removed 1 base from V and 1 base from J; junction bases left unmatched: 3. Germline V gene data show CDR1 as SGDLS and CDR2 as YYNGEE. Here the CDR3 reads CASSVHRGGTDTQYF. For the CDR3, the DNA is TGTGCCAGCAGCGTACATCGGGGGGGCACAGATACGCAGTATTTT.

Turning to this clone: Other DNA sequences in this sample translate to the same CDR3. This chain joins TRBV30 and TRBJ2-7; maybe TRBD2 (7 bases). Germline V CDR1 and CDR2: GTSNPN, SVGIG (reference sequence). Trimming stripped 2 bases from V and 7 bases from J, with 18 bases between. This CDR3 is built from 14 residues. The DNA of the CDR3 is TGTGCCTGGAGTAGATTGGGGGGGCGGGAAGAGCAGTACTTC. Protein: CAWSRLGGREEQYF.

The CDR3 sequence is CASSSRAPSYEQYF. CDR3 sequence (DNA): TGTGCCAGTAGTTCCCGCGCCCCTTCCTACGAGCAGTACTTC. V is TRBV19 and J is TRBJ2-7; D uncertain. Germline V gene data show CDR1 as LNHDA and CDR2 as SQIVND (reference sequence). The length of the CDR3 is 14 residues. The V and J ends lost 5 bases and 1 base respectively, with 12 bases between them.

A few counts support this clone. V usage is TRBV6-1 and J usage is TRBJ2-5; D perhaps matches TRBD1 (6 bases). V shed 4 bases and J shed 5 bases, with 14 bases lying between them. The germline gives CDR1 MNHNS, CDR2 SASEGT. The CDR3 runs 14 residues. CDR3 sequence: CASSASQGRETQYF. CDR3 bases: TGTGCCAGCAGTGCCTCCCAGGGGCGGGAGACCCAGTACTTC.

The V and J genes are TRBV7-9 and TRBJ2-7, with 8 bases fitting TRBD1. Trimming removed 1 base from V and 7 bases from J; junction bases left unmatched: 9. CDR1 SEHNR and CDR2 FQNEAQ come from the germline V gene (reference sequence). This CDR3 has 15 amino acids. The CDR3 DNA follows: TGTGCCAGCAGCTTAGGGAGGACAGGGACTGAAGAGCAGTACTTC. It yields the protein CASSLGRTGTEEQYF.

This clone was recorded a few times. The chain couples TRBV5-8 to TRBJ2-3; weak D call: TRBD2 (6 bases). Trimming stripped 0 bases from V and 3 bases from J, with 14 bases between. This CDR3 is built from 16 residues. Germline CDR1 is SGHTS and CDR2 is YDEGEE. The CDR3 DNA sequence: TGTGCCAGCAGCTTGGTAACGGGGGTAGGAACAGATACGCAGTATTTT. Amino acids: CASSLVTGVGTDTQYF.